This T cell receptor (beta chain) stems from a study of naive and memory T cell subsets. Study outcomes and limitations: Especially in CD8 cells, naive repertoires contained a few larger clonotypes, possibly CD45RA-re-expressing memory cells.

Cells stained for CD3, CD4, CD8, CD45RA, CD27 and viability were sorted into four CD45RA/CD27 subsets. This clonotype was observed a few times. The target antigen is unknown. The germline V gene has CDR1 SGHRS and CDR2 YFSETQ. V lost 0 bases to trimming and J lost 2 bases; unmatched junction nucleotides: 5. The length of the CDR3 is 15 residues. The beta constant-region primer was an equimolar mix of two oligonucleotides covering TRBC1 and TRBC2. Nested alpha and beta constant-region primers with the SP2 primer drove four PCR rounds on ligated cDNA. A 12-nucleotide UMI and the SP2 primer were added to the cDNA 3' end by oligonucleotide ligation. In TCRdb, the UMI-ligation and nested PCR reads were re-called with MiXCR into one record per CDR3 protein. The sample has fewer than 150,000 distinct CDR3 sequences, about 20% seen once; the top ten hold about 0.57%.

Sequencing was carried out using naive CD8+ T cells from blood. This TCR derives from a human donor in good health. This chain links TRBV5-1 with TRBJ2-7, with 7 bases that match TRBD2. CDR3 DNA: TGCGCCAGCAGCTTGGGGCTGGGGGGGACCTACGAGCAGTACTTC. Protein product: CASSLGLGGTYEQYF.